Listed here are 16 T cell receptor beta chains from one sample, sequenced in a study of T cells in women clearing cervical HPV infection. Sequenced by immunoSEQ multiplex PCR; TCRdb stores in-frame clones only, minus some. The repertoire table contains approximately 18,000 clones. Sequencing was done on a sample of blood buffy coat. The receptors here all came from a woman between 18 and 75 years old with a cervical HPV16 infection that either progressed to CIN3+ or cleared (not recorded which).

Comments on this clone: The read terminates 3 residues before the CDR3 end, so the remaining end is supplied by the germline J gene. The chain recombines TRBV18 with TRBJ1-1; 7 bases match TRBD1. This CDR3 region has 14 residues. Trimming at V came to 3 bases and at J to 2 bases, leaving 3 bases not matched to a gene. Germline CDR1 is KGHSH and CDR2 is LQKENI. CDR3 in amino acids: CASSPGTDNTEAFF. The part of the CDR3 DNA that was read is TGTGCCAGCTCACCCGGGACAGATAACACTGAA.

This clone shows up as medium-sized by frequency. The read terminates 3 residues before the CDR3 end, so the remaining end is supplied by the germline J gene. The chain recombines TRBV10-3 with TRBJ1-1; TRBD1 aligns across 9 bases. Trimming removed 3 bases from V and 4 bases from J; junction bases left unmatched: 6. Germline CDR1 is ENHRY and CDR2 is SYGVKD. This CDR3 has 15 residues. CDR3 sequence reads: CAISDEGTGPTEAFF. CDR3 DNA (partial): TGTGCCATCAGTGACGAAGGGACAGGGCCCACTGAA.

Notes on this clone: With the read ending 3 residues before the CDR3 end, the germline J gene is used to fill in that end. The chain couples TRBV18 to TRBJ1-5; D may be TRBD1 (5 bases). The CDR3 spans 13 residues. The germline V gene encodes CDR1 KGHSH and CDR2 LQKENI. V gave up 4 bases and J gave up 4 bases, with 8 bases separating them. The CDR3 DNA, read in part, is TGTGCCAGCTCACGGGGGGATAATCAGCCC. As protein: CASSRGDNQP. The CDR3 in its entirety is CASSRGDNQPQHF.

Of note for this clone: The read ends 3 residues early relative to the CDR3; the germline J gene fills the gap. The rearrangement links TRBV27 to TRBJ1-1; no reliable D call. The V end lost 9 bases, the J end lost 4 bases, and 15 bases lay between the germline ends. The germline V gene has CDR1 MNHEY and CDR2 SMNVEV (reference sequence). The CDR3 consists of 13 residues. The CDR3 DNA, read in part, is TGTGCCAGTTCTTTTGGGCCGGCCACTGAA. Its translation: CASSFGPATE. The full CDR3 sequence reads CASSFGPATEAFF.

Of note for this clone: The sequenced fragment ends 3 residues before the CDR3 boundary, so the rest is inferred from the germline J gene. The chain has TRBV5-8 and TRBJ1-1, with D perhaps matching TRBD1 (6 bases). Deletions cut 0 bases from V and 5 bases from J, with 14 bases between. Germline assignment: CDR1 SGHTS and CDR2 YDEGEE. CDR3 size: 15 residues. CDR3 residues: CASSLGFLGATEAFF. The CDR3 DNA, read in part, is TGTGCCAGCAGCTTGGGTTTTTTGGGGGCTACTGAA. The full variable domain, with the rest looked up from reference TRBV5-8 and TRBJ1-1, is EAGVTQSPTHLIKTRGQQATLRCSPISGHTSVYWYQQALGLGLQFLLWYDEGEERNRGNFPPRFSGRQFPNYSSELNVNALELEDSALYLCASSLGFLGATEAFFGQGTRLTVV.

Regarding this clone: With the read ending 3 residues before the CDR3 end, the germline J gene is used to fill in that end. The chain joins TRBV5-1 to TRBJ1-6; D unresolved. The CDR3 length is 15 residues. Looked up from germline, CDR1 is SGHRS and CDR2 is YFSETQ. The ends were cut back, 0 bases at V and 6 bases at J, with 10 bases in the middle. CDR3 bases read: TGCGCCAGCAGCTTGGAAGATCGGGGTAATTCACCC. It specifies CASSLEDRGNSP. In full, the CDR3 reads CASSLEDRGNSPLHF.

As concerns this clone: The read ends 3 residues before the CDR3 terminus; that terminus is restored from the germline J gene. V and J are TRBV2 and TRBJ1-1; D not resolved. CDR1 and CDR2 from the germline V gene are SNHLY and FYNNEI. This CDR3 is 16 amino acids long. The germline V and J ends were trimmed by 5 bases and 1 base, with 17 bases remaining between them. CDR3 region: CASSLSQTVANTEAFF. The sequenced CDR3 bases are TGTGCCAGCAGTCTCTCCCAGACGGTAGCGAACACTGAA.

A remark on this clone: The sequence runs out 3 residues before the end of the CDR3; the remainder is reconstructed from the germline J gene. J is TRBJ2-7 and V is TRBV5-4; no clear D. V lost 0 bases to trimming and J lost 2 bases, with 9 bases between them. Germline-derived CDR1 and CDR2 are SGHNT and YYREEE (reference sequence). The CDR3 totals 14 residues. CDR3 residues: CASSLDSQTYEQYF. Partial CDR3 DNA: TGTGCCAGCAGCTTGGACAGCCAGACCTACGAG.

Concerning this clone: The read comes to an end 3 residues before the CDR3 does, leaving the germline J gene to fill in the end. The J gene is TRBJ1-4, the V gene TRBV12-3 or TRBV12-4; no reliable D call. With 6 bases removed from V and 7 bases from J, the gap between germline ends came to 15 bases. The CDR3 spans 14 residues. The DNA read from the CDR3 is TGTGCCAGCAGCCCTGAAAACTACGCTGAAAAA. This encodes CASSPENYAEK. The complete CDR3 sequence is CASSPENYAEKLFF.

Regarding this clone: The read is 3 residues too short to cover the CDR3 end, so that end is filled in from the germline J gene. The V call is TRBV5-6, the J call TRBJ2-5, with D perhaps matching TRBD1 (6 bases). CDR1 and CDR2 from the germline V gene are SGHDT and YYEEEE. Trimming removed 3 bases from V and 5 bases from J, with 17 bases in between. This CDR3 has 15 residues. CDR3 region: CASSWKDSLGETQYF. The DNA read from the CDR3 is TGTGCCAGCAGCTGGAAGGACAGCCTCGGGGAGACC. Full variable domain (missing parts from reference TRBV5-6 and TRBJ2-5): DAGVTQSPTHLIKTRGQQVTLRCSPKSGHDTVSWYQQALGQGPQFIFQYYEEEERQRGNFPDRFSGHQFPNYSSELNVNALLLGDSALYLCASSWKDSLGETQYFGPGTRLLVL.

Comment on this clone: The observed sequence ends 3 residues before the CDR3 terminus, with the missing tail filled in from the germline J gene. The V and J genes are TRBV5-4 and TRBJ1-2; 7 bases are shared with TRBD1. The CDR3 has 15 residues. In germline, CDR1 is SGHNT, CDR2 YYREEE (reference sequence). After removal of 1 base from V and 7 bases from J, the junction contained 10 bases not matched to a gene. CDR3 DNA (partial): TGTGCCAGCAGCTTGCATGAGGGGGCGAGCTCTGGC. Its protein is CASSLHEGASSG. The full CDR3 protein is CASSLHEGASSGYTF.

Regarding this clone: The sequence runs out 3 residues before the end of the CDR3; the remainder is reconstructed from the germline J gene. This chain joins TRBV14 and TRBJ2-3; no firm D call. CDR3 length: 12 amino acids. The V gene's germline CDR1 is SGHDN and CDR2 FVKESK. The part of the CDR3 DNA that was read is TGTGCCAGCAGCCAAGTTACTCATCCG. Translating it yields CASSQVTHP. The full CDR3 protein reads CASSQVTHPQYF.

Note on this clone: The sequence runs out 3 residues before the end of the CDR3; the remainder is reconstructed from the germline J gene. The J gene is TRBJ2-7, the V gene TRBV4-1, with a tentative D call TRBD1 (6 bases). The germline V gene encodes CDR1 MGHRA and CDR2 YSYEKL. The CDR3 totals 14 residues. The ends were cut back, 3 bases at V and 4 bases at J, with 13 bases in the middle. CDR3 DNA (partial): TGCGCCAGCAGCCAGGGACACGCGCTATACGAG. This encodes CASSQGHALYE. The CDR3 reads in full as CASSQGHALYEQYF.

CDR3 residues: CASNQPTPGGLALNCSEQYF. CDR3 bases read: TGCGCCAGCAATCAGCCGACCCCGGGGGGACTAGCTCTGAATTGCTCCGAG. The rearrangement links TRBV23-1 to TRBJ2-7; 9 positions match TRBD2. The CDR3 extends 3 residues past the end of the read, so its final part is completed from the germline J gene. TRBV23-1 is an ORF; its function is uncertain. The CDR3 runs to 20 residues. V lost 7 bases to trimming and J lost 6 bases; unmatched junction nucleotides: 28.

Turning to this clone: Coverage ceases 3 residues before the CDR3 finishes, and the germline J gene fills in the end. The rearrangement uses TRBV2 and TRBJ1-4; D is unresolved. The CDR3 runs to 16 residues. CDR1 SNHLY and CDR2 FYNNEI come from the germline V gene. Between the trimmed V and J ends, which lost 8 bases and 0 bases, there was a span of 16 bases. CDR3 protein: CASQSGSATTNEKLFF. Partial CDR3 DNA: TGTGCCAGCCAATCGGGGTCCGCAACAACTAATGAAAAA.

A word on this clone: The sequence runs out 3 residues before the end of the CDR3; the remainder is reconstructed from the germline J gene. V and J are TRBV20-1 and TRBJ2-1; tentative D call: TRBD2 (7 bases). Germline values: CDR1 DFQATT, CDR2 SNEGSKA (reference sequence). The CDR3 extends over 14 amino acids. Trimming shortened V by 6 bases and J by 6 bases, and 18 bases separated the two germline ends. The CDR3 region is CSALGPGGRNEQFF. CDR3 DNA (partial): TGCAGTGCCCTTGGCCCGGGGGGCCGCAATGAG.